A single sample is the source of the 6 T cell receptor beta chains below, sequenced in a study of radiotherapy plus CTLA-4 blockade in lung cancer (dated by TCRdb to the late 2010s). The library was produced with the immunoSEQ multiplex PCR assay. The immuneACCESS repertoire file appears here via TCRdb, limited to in-frame rearrangements. These files lack a portion of the clones; in checked studies, under half of the deficit traces to unresolved V genes, and the cause of the others is not known. The sample records approximately 48,000 clones, 84% of which are singletons. The biggest ten clones account for more than 4.5% of the sample. The sample consisted of peripheral blood, taken from a patient treated with radiotherapy plus ipilimumab. The receptor source for this set is a human donor with non-small cell lung cancer whose response to radiotherapy plus ipilimumab could not be evaluated.

This chain uses TRBV10-3 with TRBJ2-3, with a tentative D call TRBD2 (6 bases). Looked up from germline, CDR1 is ENHRY and CDR2 is SYGVKD. Trimming cost V 2 bases and J 5 bases, with 17 bases left between them. The CDR3 spans 16 residues. Here the CDR3 reads CAISEQAMVGGDTQYF. DNA of the CDR3: TGTGCCATCAGTGAGCAAGCCATGGTGGGAGGAGATACGCAGTATTTT.

The chain joins TRBV11-3 to TRBJ2-6; tentatively, D is TRBD1 (5 bases). CDR1 and CDR2 (germline): SGHNT, YENEEA. This CDR3 region has 17 residues. V was pared by 8 bases and J by 0 bases, with 17 bases between. CDR3 DNA: TGTGCCAGCCAACCAGGGATTCTACACTCTGGGGCCAACGTCCTGACTTTC. Translating it yields CASQPGILHSGANVLTF. The entire variable domain, with the rest obtained from reference TRBV11-3 and TRBJ2-6, is as follows: EAGVVQSPRYKIIEKKQPVAFWCNPISGHNTLYWYLQNLGQGPELLIRYENEEAVDDSQLPKDRFSAERLKGVDSTLKIQPAELGDSAVYLCASQPGILHSGANVLTFGAGSRLTVL.

The chain carries TRBV5-1 and TRBJ2-4; 9 nucleotides align to TRBD1. Germline assignment: CDR1 SGHRS and CDR2 YFSETQ. The CDR3 contains 17 residues. The J segment lost 4 bases and the V segment lost 4 bases, leaving 12 bases of the junction unmatched. The CDR3 sequence is CASSPPQSGTGKNIQYF. CDR3 nucleotides: TGCGCCAGCAGCCCACCACAATCCGGGACAGGGAAAAACATTCAGTACTTC. Complete variable domain (other parts from reference TRBV5-1 and TRBJ2-4): KAGVTQTPRYLIKTRGQQVTLSCSPISGHRSVSWYQQTPGQGLQFLFEYFSETQRNKGNFPGRFSGRQFSNSRSEMNVSTLELGDSALYLCASSPPQSGTGKNIQYFGAGTRLSVL.

The genes are TRBV5-5 and TRBJ2-3, with a tentative D call TRBD2 (6 bases). V lost 0 bases and J lost 6, with 14 bases in between. This CDR3 spans 15 amino acids. CDR1 and CDR2 from the germline V gene are SGHKS and YYEKEE (reference sequence). The CDR3, as DNA: TGTGCCAGCAGCTTGGTTCTTACGGGAGCGGATACGCAGTATTTT. Protein product: CASSLVLTGADTQYF.

A remark on this clone: Other DNA sequences in the same sample also yield this CDR3. J is TRBJ2-2 and V is TRBV5-1; 7 positions agree with TRBD2. Germline loops: CDR1 SGHRS, CDR2 YFSETQ. The V gene end was trimmed by 1 base and the J gene end by 1 base; junction bases not matched to a gene: 4. This CDR3 spans 16 amino acids. The CDR3 DNA sequence: TGCGCCAGCAGCTTGCGGCTAGCGGAGAACACCGGGGAGCTGTTTTTT. Protein product: CASSLRLAENTGELFF.

The chain carries TRBV5-4 and TRBJ2-1; no reliable D call. The CDR3 has 14 amino acids. Germline V lookup: CDR1 SGHNT, CDR2 YYREEE (reference sequence). V was clipped by 1 base and J by 1 base, with 6 bases between them. In DNA, the CDR3 is TGTGCCAGCAGCTTGAAGAGGTCCTACAATGAGCAGTTCTTC. It yields the protein CASSLKRSYNEQFF.